This TCR beta chain was captured in a study of identical twins. This clonotype came up many times. MiXCR, applied by TCRdb to the 5' RACE reads, yields one record per CDR3 protein. The sample yields 420,000 or so distinct CDR3 sequences, around 20% seen once. Healthy Caucasians alone served as donors. The CDR3 has 15 residues. Germline CDR1 and CDR2: LGHNA and YNFKEQ. Deletions cut 4 bases from V and 0 bases from J, with 9 bases between. The clonotype originates from a man aged 50-59 years in good health. The chain is built from TRBV4-2 and TRBJ1-4, with D possibly being TRBD1 (6 bases). Sequences were obtained from naive T cells sorted from blood. CDR3 coding DNA: TGTGCCAGCAGCCCCGGGACAACAACTAATGAAAAACTGTTTTTT. Its protein is CASSPGTTTNEKLFF.